The rows below give T cell receptor beta chains drawn from one sample of a study of post-analysis software for immune sequencing data. Via MiXCR, TCRdb re-called the PCR reads, giving one row per CDR3 protein. The data show hundreds of thousands of distinct CDR3 sequences, with 36% seen just once and around 5% held by the top ten. The sequenced material came from blood. These receptors all come from a girl between 5 and 17 years old with multiple sclerosis. CDR3s include the opening cysteine and the closing phenylalanine or tryptophan. Each record gives: D gene, J gene, clone size, V gene, CDR3 DNA, CDR3 protein. The D gene is left open where the match is weak. A row's size may be missing; if present it is once, few, many or a size class.

D: .; J: TRBJ2-6; size: .; V: TRBV29-1; DNA: TGCAGCGTCGAGGATCGGACAGCTCAAGGGGCCAACGTCCTGACTTTC; CDR3: CSVEDRTAQGANVLTF
D: TRBD1; J: TRBJ2-7; size: .; V: TRBV20-1; DNA: TGCAGTGCTAGATCGGGACAGGGAAGTTTCTACGAGCAGTACTTC; CDR3: CSARSGQGSFYEQYF
D: .; J: TRBJ2-1; size: many; V: TRBV15; DNA: TGTGCCACCAGCAGAGTCGTGAGCGGGCCCCTCAATGAGCAGTTCTTC; CDR3: CATSRVVSGPLNEQFF
D: TRBD1; J: TRBJ2-7; size: many; V: TRBV7-2; DNA: TGTGCCAGCAGCCCCGGACAGGGAACATCCTACGAGCAGTACTTC; CDR3: CASSPGQGTSYEQYF
D: TRBD2; J: TRBJ2-1; size: few; V: TRBV10-2; DNA: TGCGCCAGCTCGGGAGGGGACGGCTCCTACAATGAGCAGTTCTTC; CDR3: CASSGGDGSYNEQFF
D: .; J: TRBJ2-5; size: many; V: TRBV24-1; DNA: TGTGCCACCAGTGACAAACTAGGTTACCAAGAGACCCAGTACTTC; CDR3: CATSDKLGYQETQYF
D: TRBD1; J: TRBJ1-2; size: many; V: TRBV5-6; DNA: TGTGCCAGCAGCTGGGGGGACAGTCAGATTAACTATGGCTACACCTTC; CDR3: CASSWGDSQINYGYTF
D: .; J: TRBJ2-1; size: .; V: TRBV7-9; DNA: TGTGCCAGCAGCTTAAAAAGGGTGGCGGTCAATGAGCAGTTCTTC; CDR3: CASSLKRVAVNEQFF
D: .; J: TRBJ1-5; size: .; V: TRBV28; DNA: TGTGCCAGCGAATCAGTCCTCAATCAGCCCCAGCATTTT; CDR3: CASESVLNQPQHF
D: TRBD1; J: TRBJ2-2; size: .; V: TRBV7-3; DNA: TGTGCCAGCAGCCCCATGGGACAGGGGAGTGCCGGGGAGCTGTTTTTT; CDR3: CASSPMGQGSAGELFF
D: TRBD2; J: TRBJ2-4; size: many; V: TRBV5-1; DNA: TGCGCCAGCAGCTTGGAGGGACTAGCGGGCATTCAGTACTTC; CDR3: CASSLEGLAGIQYF
D: .; J: TRBJ1-2; size: many; V: TRBV20-1; DNA: TGCAGTGCTAGAGAAGGCGTAAACCCCTATGGCTACACCTTC; CDR3: CSAREGVNPYGYTF
D: TRBD1; J: TRBJ1-2; size: many; V: TRBV12-3/TRBV12-4; DNA: TGTGCCAGCAGTGGGGGGACAGGCCGCATCTATGGCTACACCTTC; CDR3: CASSGGTGRIYGYTF
D: TRBD2; J: TRBJ2-3; size: many; V: TRBV10-3; DNA: TGTGCCATCAGTGTACGCAAGCGGGAGTCAGATACGCAGTATTTT; CDR3: CAISVRKRESDTQYF
D: TRBD1; J: TRBJ2-1; size: .; V: TRBV20-1; DNA: TGCAGTGCTAGAGGGACAGGGGGCTTCGGCTACAATGAGCAGTTCTTC; CDR3: CSARGTGGFGYNEQFF
D: .; J: TRBJ1-3; size: .; V: TRBV20-1; DNA: TGCAGTGCTAGCCGGGACCCAGACTCTGGAAACACCATATATTTT; CDR3: CSASRDPDSGNTIYF
D: .; J: TRBJ2-3; size: few; V: TRBV12-3/TRBV12-4; DNA: TGTGCCAGCAAGACAAGCGCAGATACGCAGTATTTT; CDR3: CASKTSADTQYF
D: .; J: TRBJ2-1; size: many; V: TRBV15; DNA: TGTGCCACCAGCCGGGCCGCCTACAATGAGCAGTTCTTC; CDR3: CATSRAAYNEQFF
D: .; J: TRBJ2-1; size: many; V: TRBV29-1; DNA: TGCAGCGTCATTGACGGGCGGGGCAATGAGCAGTTCTTC; CDR3: CSVIDGRGNEQFF
D: TRBD1; J: TRBJ2-3; size: many; V: TRBV2; DNA: TGTGCCAGCAGGTCGGACAGGTCTACAGATACGCAGTATTTT; CDR3: CASRSDRSTDTQYF
D: .; J: TRBJ2-2; size: .; V: TRBV4-1; DNA: TGCGCCAGCAGCCAAGTTACTTCGGGGACCGGGGAGCTGTTTTTT; CDR3: CASSQVTSGTGELFF
D: TRBD1; J: TRBJ1-6; size: .; V: TRBV5-5; DNA: TGTGCCAGCAGCCCGGGGGACAGGAGCTCCTATAATTCACCCCTCCACTTT; CDR3: CASSPGDRSSYNSPLHF
D: TRBD2; J: TRBJ2-1; size: many; V: TRBV5-1; DNA: TGCGCCAGCAGCTCCCCCGGGACTAGGGCCACTGAGCAGTTCTTC; CDR3: CASSSPGTRATEQFF
D: TRBD1; J: TRBJ2-3; size: few; V: TRBV6-5; DNA: TGTGCCAGCAGCAATCGGGGACAGGGGGCCGGGGATACGCAGTATTTT; CDR3: CASSNRGQGAGDTQYF
D: TRBD2; J: TRBJ2-3; size: .; V: TRBV11-2; DNA: TGTGCCAGCAGCTTAGCCCCCCCCGGGACTAGCGGGGGGGATACGCAGTATTTT; CDR3: CASSLAPPGTSGGDTQYF
D: TRBD2; J: TRBJ2-2; size: .; V: TRBV28; DNA: TGTGCCAGCAGTTTAGGGACTAGCAACACCGGGGAGCTGTTTTTT; CDR3: CASSLGTSNTGELFF
D: .; J: TRBJ2-5; size: .; V: TRBV20-1; DNA: TGCAGTGCTAGAGATCGGACCACGGGGAAGGAGACCCAGTACTTC; CDR3: CSARDRTTGKETQYF
D: TRBD2; J: TRBJ2-5; size: .; V: TRBV6-2/TRBV6-3; DNA: TGTGCCAGCAGTTACCCTCGGACTAGCGGGGGGGCCCGAGAGACCCAGTACTTC; CDR3: CASSYPRTSGGARETQYF
D: TRBD2; J: TRBJ2-7; size: .; V: TRBV4-2; DNA: TGTGCCAGCAGTCCGACTAGCGGGAGTACGTACGAGCAGTACTTC; CDR3: CASSPTSGSTYEQYF
D: .; J: TRBJ2-7; size: few; V: TRBV7-9; DNA: TGTGCCAGCAGCTCCCATAGGGCCCCCGAGCAGTACTTC; CDR3: CASSSHRAPEQYF
D: TRBD2; J: TRBJ2-1; size: .; V: TRBV6-2/TRBV6-3; DNA: TGTGCCAGCAGTTATTATCCCGGGACTAGCGTACTAAGTGATGAGCAGTTCTTC; CDR3: CASSYYPGTSVLSDEQFF
D: .; J: TRBJ2-1; size: many; V: TRBV5-6; DNA: TGTGCCAGCAGCCCCGATGGCAGGGGGGACAATGAGCAGTTCTTC; CDR3: CASSPDGRGDNEQFF
D: .; J: TRBJ1-5; size: .; V: TRBV14; DNA: TGTGCCAGCAGCCAACAGGGGCACAGCAATCAGCCCCAGCATTTT; CDR3: CASSQQGHSNQPQHF
D: TRBD2; J: TRBJ2-3; size: many; V: TRBV5-1; DNA: TGCGCCAGCAGCTACTATAGCGGGGGCCGCACAGATACGCAGTATTTT; CDR3: CASSYYSGGRTDTQYF
D: TRBD1; J: TRBJ2-1; size: .; V: TRBV6-1; DNA: TGTGCCAGCAGTACCGGGACAGCCCTATACAATGAGCAGTTCTTC; CDR3: CASSTGTALYNEQFF